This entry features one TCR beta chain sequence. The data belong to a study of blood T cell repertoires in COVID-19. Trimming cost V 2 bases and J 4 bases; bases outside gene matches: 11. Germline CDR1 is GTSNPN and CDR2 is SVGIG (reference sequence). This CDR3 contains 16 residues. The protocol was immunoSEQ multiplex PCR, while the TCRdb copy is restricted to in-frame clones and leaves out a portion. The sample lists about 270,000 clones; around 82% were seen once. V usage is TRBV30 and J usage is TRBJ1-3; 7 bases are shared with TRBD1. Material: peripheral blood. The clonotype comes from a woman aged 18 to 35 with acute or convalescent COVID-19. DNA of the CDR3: TGTGCCTGGAGTCCCTTAGACAGGGTGAACGGAAACACCATATATTTT. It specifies CAWSPLDRVNGNTIYF.